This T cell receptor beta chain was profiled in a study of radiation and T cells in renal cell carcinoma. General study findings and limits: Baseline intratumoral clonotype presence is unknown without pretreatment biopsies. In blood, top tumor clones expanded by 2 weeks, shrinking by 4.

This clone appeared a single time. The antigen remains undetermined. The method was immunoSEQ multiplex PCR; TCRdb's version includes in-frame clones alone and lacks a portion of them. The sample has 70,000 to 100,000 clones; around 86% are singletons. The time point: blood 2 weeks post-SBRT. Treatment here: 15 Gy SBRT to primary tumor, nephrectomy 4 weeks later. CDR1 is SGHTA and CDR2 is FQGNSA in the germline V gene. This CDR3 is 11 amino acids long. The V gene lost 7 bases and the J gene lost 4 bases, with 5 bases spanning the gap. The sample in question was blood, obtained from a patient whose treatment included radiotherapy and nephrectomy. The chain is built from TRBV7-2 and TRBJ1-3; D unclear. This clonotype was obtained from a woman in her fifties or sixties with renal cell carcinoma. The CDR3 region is CASNQGNTIYF. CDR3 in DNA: TGTGCCAGCAACCAAGGAAACACCATATATTTT.